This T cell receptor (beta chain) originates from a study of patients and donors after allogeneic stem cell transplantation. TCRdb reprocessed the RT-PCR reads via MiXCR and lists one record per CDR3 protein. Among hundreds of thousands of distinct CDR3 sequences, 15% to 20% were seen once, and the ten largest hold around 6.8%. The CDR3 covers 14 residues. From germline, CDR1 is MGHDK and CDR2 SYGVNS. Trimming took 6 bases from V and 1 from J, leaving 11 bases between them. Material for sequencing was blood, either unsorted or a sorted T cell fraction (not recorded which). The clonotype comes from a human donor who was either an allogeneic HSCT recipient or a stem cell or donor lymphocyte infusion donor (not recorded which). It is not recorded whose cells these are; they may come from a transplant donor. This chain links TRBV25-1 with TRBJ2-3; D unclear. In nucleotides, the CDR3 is TGTGCCAGCAGCAGATCTTCAGGCACAGATACGCAGTATTTT. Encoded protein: CASSRSSGTDTQYF.